The 17 T cell receptor beta chains in this list originate from one sample, sequenced in a study of blood T cell repertoires in COVID-19. Assay used: immunoSEQ multiplex PCR; TCRdb lists only in-frame clones, some missing. The table lists 300,000 to 400,000 clones, 87% of them singletons. Specimen: peripheral blood. The receptor source for this set is a man in his thirties or forties with COVID-19, enrolled during active disease.

This clone was recorded once. The chain has TRBV2 and TRBJ2-3, with 7 bases matching TRBD2. V lost 6 bases and J lost 0; bases outside the gene matches: 6. The germline V gene has CDR1 SNHLY and CDR2 FYNNEI. This CDR3 is 15 amino acids long. The CDR3 is CASSPTSSSTDTQYF. The CDR3 DNA reads TGTGCCAGCAGCCCGACTAGCTCTAGCACAGATACGCAGTATTTT.

The chain couples TRBV18 to TRBJ2-3, with 11 positions matching TRBD2. Germline V lookup: CDR1 KGHSH, CDR2 LQKENI. J was trimmed by 5 bases and V by 1 base; bases with no gene match: 5. This CDR3 spans 16 amino acids. The CDR3 sequence: CASSPLLAGGLDTQYF. The CDR3 DNA follows: TGTGCCAGCTCACCACTCTTAGCGGGAGGGCTAGATACGCAGTATTTT.

The chain recombines TRBV11-2 with TRBJ2-1; D is possibly TRBD2 (6 bases). V was cut by 0 bases and J by 8 bases, with 20 bases left in between. The CDR3 runs to 17 residues. Germline CDR1 is SGHAT and CDR2 is FQNNGV. Here the CDR3 DNA reads TGTGCCAGCAGCTTAGATTTCGGGACTCCGGGCCGTTATGAGCAGTTCTTC. Translation: CASSLDFGTPGRYEQFF.

The gene calls are TRBV5-4 and TRBJ2-5; D might be TRBD1 (6 bases). Trimming left V 2 bases short and J 4 bases short, with 9 bases between. The CDR3 covers 13 residues. Germline assignment: CDR1 SGHNT and CDR2 YYREEE (reference sequence). The CDR3 DNA sequence: TGTGCCAGCAGCTTTACAGGGTCAGAGACCCAGTACTTC. Translating it yields CASSFTGSETQYF. Full variable domain (rest looked up from reference TRBV5-4 and TRBJ2-5): ETGVTQSPTHLIKTRGQQVTLRCSSQSGHNTVSWYQQALGQGPQFIFQYYREEENGRGNFPPRFSGLQFPNYSSELNVNALELDDSALYLCASSFTGSETQYFGPGTRLLVL.

The chain employs TRBV7-3 and TRBJ2-1; TRBD1 is a possible D gene (5 bases). V was shortened by 2 bases and J by 6 bases, with 8 bases between the two germline ends. Germline V CDR1 and CDR2: SGHTA, FQGTGA. The CDR3 totals 13 residues. The CDR3 region is CASSLGALNEQFF. Written as DNA, the CDR3 is TGTGCCAGCAGCTTAGGGGCTCTCAATGAGCAGTTCTTC.

This clone appeared a single time. The J gene is TRBJ2-7, the V gene TRBV24-1; 10 nucleotides agree with TRBD1. The CDR3 is 15 amino acids. The germline gives CDR1 KGHDR, CDR2 SFDVKD. The J segment lost 4 bases and the V segment lost 4 bases, leaving 6 bases of the junction unmatched. CDR3 sequence reads: CATSDPGQGEYEQYF. The DNA for the CDR3 is TGTGCCACCAGTGACCCCGGACAGGGGGAATACGAGCAGTACTTC.

This chain uses TRBV6-4 with TRBJ2-3; 12 bases agree with TRBD1. The V gene end was trimmed by 3 bases and the J gene end by 4 bases; junction bases not matched to a gene: 2. The CDR3 is 15 amino acids. CDR1 is MRHNA and CDR2 is SNTAGT in the germline V gene. The CDR3 loop is CASSEGTGGPDTQYF. The DNA for the CDR3 is TGTGCCAGCAGTGAAGGGACAGGGGGCCCAGATACGCAGTATTTT.

V gene TRBV13 combines with J gene TRBJ1-2; D is undetermined. V was trimmed by 5 bases and J by 5 bases, leaving 12 bases between them. The CDR3 runs to 13 residues. From germline, CDR1 is PRHDT and CDR2 FYEKMQ (reference sequence). CDR3: CASSLDTEYGYTF. Written as DNA, the CDR3 is TGTGCCAGCAGCCTCGACACGGAATATGGCTACACCTTC.

The gene calls are TRBV25-1 and TRBJ1-4; 7 positions agree with TRBD1. The CDR3 covers 14 residues. The trim removed 4 bases at V and 8 bases at J, leaving 7 bases unmatched. CDR1 is MGHDK and CDR2 is SYGVNS in the germline V gene. The CDR3 sequence is CASSVPGTAEKLFF. The CDR3, as DNA: TGTGCCAGCAGTGTCCCCGGGACAGCCGAAAAACTGTTTTTT. Full variable domain (rest looked up from reference TRBV25-1 and TRBJ1-4): EADIYQTPRYLVIGTGKKITLECSQTMGHDKMYWYQQDPGMELHLIHYSYGVNSTEKGDLSSESTVSRIRTEHFPLTLESARPSHTSQYLCASSVPGTAEKLFFGSGTQLSVL.

V and J are TRBV10-2 and TRBJ1-6, with 7 bases fitting TRBD1. J was trimmed by 6 bases and V by 5 bases; bases with no gene match: 4. CDR1 and CDR2 (germline): WSHSY, SAAADI. The CDR3 covers 14 residues. CDR3 sequence: CASSQDRSNSPLHF. The DNA for the CDR3 is TGCGCCAGCAGTCAGGACAGGAGTAATTCACCCCTCCACTTT.

Concerning this clone: The same CDR3 arises from other DNA sequences in this sample as well. The rearrangement links TRBV9 to TRBJ2-3; 9 bases line up with TRBD2. The CDR3 has 15 residues. Trimming took 2 bases from V and 2 from J; bases not matched to a gene: 3. Germline V lookup: CDR1 SGDLS, CDR2 YYNGEE. CDR3 nucleotides: TGTGCCAGCAGCGTGCTAGCGGGGTTCACAGATACGCAGTATTTT. It encodes CASSVLAGFTDTQYF.

The chain carries TRBV5-1 and TRBJ2-5; D unresolved. The CDR3 has 13 residues. Trimming took off 4 bases at V and 2 bases at J, with 9 bases between the two ends. The germline V gene has CDR1 SGHRS and CDR2 YFSETQ. The CDR3 sequence: CASSRSYQETQYF. The CDR3 region has the DNA TGCGCCAGCAGCCGCTCCTATCAAGAGACCCAGTACTTC.

This chain links TRBV2 with TRBJ1-4; 10 bases align to TRBD1. V shed 9 bases and J 8 bases; nucleotides not matched to a gene: 12. CDR1 SNHLY and CDR2 FYNNEI come from the germline V gene. The CDR3 covers 15 residues. This chain's CDR3 is CASWPQRQGAEKLFF. CDR3 sequence (DNA): TGTGCCAGTTGGCCTCAACGACAGGGGGCGGAAAAACTGTTTTTT.

The chain couples TRBV6-5 to TRBJ2-3, with a weak D call TRBD2 (6 bases). The CDR3 spans 16 residues. CDR1 is MNHEY and CDR2 is SVGAGI in the germline V gene. V was trimmed by 0 bases and J by 3 bases, leaving 13 bases between them. This CDR3 reads CASSYSRTGVTDTQYF. The CDR3 region has the DNA TGTGCCAGCAGTTACTCCCGGACGGGAGTTACAGATACGCAGTATTTT.

This clone has only one observation. V gene TRBV5-1 combines with J gene TRBJ2-7, with a possible D match to TRBD1 (5 bases). Germline V gives CDR1 SGHRS, CDR2 YFSETQ. The CDR3 runs to 14 residues. V lost 0 bases and J 2 bases, leaving 9 bases between the germline ends. The CDR3 loop reads CASSLGPGPYEQYF. In DNA, the CDR3 is TGCGCCAGCAGCTTGGGTCCAGGGCCCTACGAGCAGTACTTC. The variable domain in full, with the rest retrieved from reference TRBV5-1 and TRBJ2-7, is KAGVTQTPRYLIKTRGQQVTLSCSPISGHRSVSWYQQTPGQGLQFLFEYFSETQRNKGNFPGRFSGRQFSNSRSEMNVSTLELGDSALYLCASSLGPGPYEQYFGPGTRLTVT.

The chain joins TRBV30 to TRBJ2-5, with 10 bases aligning to TRBD1. V shed 2 bases, J shed 5 bases, and the junction held 5 bases outside the gene matches. Germline CDR1 and CDR2: GTSNPN and SVGIG (reference sequence). This CDR3 is 14 amino acids long. CDR3 in amino acids: CAWSMGQGTETQYF. Written as DNA, the CDR3 is TGTGCCTGGAGTATGGGACAGGGGACTGAGACCCAGTACTTC.

The chain recombines TRBV18 with TRBJ2-7; D not resolved. The V end lost 3 bases, the J end lost 1 base, and 7 bases lay between the germline ends. The CDR3 is 13 residues long. Germline V gene lookup returns CDR1 KGHSH and CDR2 LQKENI. The CDR3 nucleotides are TGTGCCAGCTCACCGAGGCAGTCCTACGAGCAGTACTTC. Translated: CASSPRQSYEQYF.